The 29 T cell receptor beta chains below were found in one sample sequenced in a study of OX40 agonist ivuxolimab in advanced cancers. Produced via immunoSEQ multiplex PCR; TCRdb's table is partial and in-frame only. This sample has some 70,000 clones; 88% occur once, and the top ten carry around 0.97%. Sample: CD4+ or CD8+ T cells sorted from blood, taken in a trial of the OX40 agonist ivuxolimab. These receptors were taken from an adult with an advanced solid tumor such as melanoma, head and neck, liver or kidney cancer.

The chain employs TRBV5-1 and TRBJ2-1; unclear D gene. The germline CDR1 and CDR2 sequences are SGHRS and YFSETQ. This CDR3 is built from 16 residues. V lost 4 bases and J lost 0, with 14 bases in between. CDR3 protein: CASSLPPGGSYNEQFF. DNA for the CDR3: TGCGCCAGCAGCCTACCGCCGGGCGGCTCCTACAATGAGCAGTTCTTC.

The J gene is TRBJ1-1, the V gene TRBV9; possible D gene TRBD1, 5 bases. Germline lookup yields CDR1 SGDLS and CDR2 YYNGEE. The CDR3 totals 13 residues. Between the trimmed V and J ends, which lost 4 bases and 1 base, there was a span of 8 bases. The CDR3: CASSLTGNTEAFF. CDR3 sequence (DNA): TGTGCCAGCAGCCTTACAGGGAACACTGAAGCTTTCTTT.

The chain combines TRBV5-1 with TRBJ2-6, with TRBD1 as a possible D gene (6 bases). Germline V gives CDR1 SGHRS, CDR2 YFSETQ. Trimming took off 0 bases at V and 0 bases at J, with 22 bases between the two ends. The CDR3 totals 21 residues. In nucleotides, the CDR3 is TGCGCCAGCAGCTTGGGATATTTTCCGACAGGACGCGGCTCTGGGGCCAACGTCCTGACTTTC. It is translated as CASSLGYFPTGRGSGANVLTF.

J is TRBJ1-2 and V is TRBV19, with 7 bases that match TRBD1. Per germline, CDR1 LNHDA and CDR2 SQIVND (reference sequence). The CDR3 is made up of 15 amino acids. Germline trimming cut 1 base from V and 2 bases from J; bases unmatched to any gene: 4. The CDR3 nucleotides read TGTGCCAGTAGTATAGGTAGCAGGGGGAACTATGGCTACACCTTC. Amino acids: CASSIGSRGNYGYTF.

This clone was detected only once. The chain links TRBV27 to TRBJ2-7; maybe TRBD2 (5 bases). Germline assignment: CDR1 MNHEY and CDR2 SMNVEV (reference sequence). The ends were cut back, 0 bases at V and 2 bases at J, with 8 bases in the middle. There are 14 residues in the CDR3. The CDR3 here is CASSLSRETYEQYF. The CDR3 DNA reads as TGTGCCAGCAGTTTATCAAGGGAGACCTACGAGCAGTACTTC.

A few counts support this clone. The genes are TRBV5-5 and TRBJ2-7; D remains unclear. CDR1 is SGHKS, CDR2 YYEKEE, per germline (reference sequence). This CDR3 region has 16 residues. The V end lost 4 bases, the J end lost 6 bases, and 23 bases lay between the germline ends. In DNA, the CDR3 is TGTGCCAGCAGCGCGTCCACTTTCGGCTTGGCCAGCGAGCAGTACTTC. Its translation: CASSASTFGLASEQYF.

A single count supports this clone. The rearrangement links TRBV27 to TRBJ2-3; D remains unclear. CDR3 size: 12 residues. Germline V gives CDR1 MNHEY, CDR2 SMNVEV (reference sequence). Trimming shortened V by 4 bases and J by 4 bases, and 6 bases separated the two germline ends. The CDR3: CASSSSADTQYF. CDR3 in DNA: TGTGCCAGCAGTTCAAGTGCAGATACGCAGTATTTT.

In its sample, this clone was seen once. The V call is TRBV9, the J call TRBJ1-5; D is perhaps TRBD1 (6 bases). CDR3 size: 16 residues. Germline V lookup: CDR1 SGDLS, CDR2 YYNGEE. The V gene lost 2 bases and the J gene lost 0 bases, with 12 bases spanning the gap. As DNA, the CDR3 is TGTGCCAGCAGCGTGGGGGCCGACTATAGCAATCAGCCCCAGCATTTT. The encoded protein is CASSVGADYSNQPQHF.

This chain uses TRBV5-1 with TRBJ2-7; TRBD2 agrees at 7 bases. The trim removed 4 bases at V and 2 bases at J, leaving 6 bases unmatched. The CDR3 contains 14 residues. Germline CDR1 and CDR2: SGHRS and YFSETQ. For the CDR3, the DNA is TGCGCCAGCAGCGAAACTAGCGACCCCTACGAGCAGTACTTC. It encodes CASSETSDPYEQYF.

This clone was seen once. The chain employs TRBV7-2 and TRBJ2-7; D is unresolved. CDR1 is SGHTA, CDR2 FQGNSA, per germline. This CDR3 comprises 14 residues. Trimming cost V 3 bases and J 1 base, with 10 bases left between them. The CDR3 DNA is TGTGCCAGCAGCTTGGAGATTAGATCCTACGAGCAGTACTTC. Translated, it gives CASSLEIRSYEQYF.

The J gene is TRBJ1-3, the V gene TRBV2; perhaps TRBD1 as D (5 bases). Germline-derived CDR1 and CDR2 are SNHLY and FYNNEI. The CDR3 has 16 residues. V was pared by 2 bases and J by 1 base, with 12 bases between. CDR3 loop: CASSEWGGWSGNTIYF. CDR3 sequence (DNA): TGTGCCAGCAGTGAATGGGGGGGGTGGTCTGGAAACACCATATATTTT.

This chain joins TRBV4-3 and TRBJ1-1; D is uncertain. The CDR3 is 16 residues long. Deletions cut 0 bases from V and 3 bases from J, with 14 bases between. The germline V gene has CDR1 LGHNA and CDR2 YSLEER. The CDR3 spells CASSQDLTGRYTEAFF. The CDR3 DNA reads TGCGCCAGCAGCCAAGATTTGACCGGGCGGTACACTGAAGCTTTCTTT.

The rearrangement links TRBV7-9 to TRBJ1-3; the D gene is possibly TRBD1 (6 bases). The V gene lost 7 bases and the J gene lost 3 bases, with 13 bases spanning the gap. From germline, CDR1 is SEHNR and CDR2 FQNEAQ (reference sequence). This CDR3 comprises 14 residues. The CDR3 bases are TGTGCCAGCACCCAAGGGGGATATGGAAACACCATATATTTT. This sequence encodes CASTQGGYGNTIYF.

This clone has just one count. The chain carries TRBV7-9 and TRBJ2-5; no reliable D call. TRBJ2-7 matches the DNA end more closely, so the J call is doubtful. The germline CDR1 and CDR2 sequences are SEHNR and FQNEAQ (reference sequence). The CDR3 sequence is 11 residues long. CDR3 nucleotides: TGTGCCAGCAGCTTTACCGGCGAGCAGTACTTC. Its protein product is CASSFTGEQYF.

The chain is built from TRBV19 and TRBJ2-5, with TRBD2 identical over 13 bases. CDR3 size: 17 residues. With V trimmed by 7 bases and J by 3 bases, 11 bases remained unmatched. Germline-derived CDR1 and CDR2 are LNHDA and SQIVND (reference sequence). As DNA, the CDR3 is TGTGCCAGTACCTCCCCGGGGGGGACTAGCGGGAAAGAGACCCAGTACTTC. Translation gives CASTSPGGTSGKETQYF. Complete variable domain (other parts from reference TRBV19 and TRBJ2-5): DGGITQSPKYLFRKEGQNVTLSCEQNLNHDAMYWYRQDPGQGLRLIYYSQIVNDFQKGDIAEGYSVSREKKESFPLTVTSAQKNPTAFYLCASTSPGGTSGKETQYFGPGTRLLVL.

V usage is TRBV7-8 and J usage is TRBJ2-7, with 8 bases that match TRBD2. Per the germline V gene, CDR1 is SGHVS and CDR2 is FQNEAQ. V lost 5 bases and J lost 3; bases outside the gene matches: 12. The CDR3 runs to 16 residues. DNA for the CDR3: TGTGCCAGCAGCACACACTTCGGGGGGGCTTACTACGAGCAGTACTTC. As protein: CASSTHFGGAYYEQYF.

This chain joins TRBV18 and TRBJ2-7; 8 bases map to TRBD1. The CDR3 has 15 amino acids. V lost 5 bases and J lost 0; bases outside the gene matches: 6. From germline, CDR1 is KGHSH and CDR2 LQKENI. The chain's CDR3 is CASSAGTGSSYEQYF. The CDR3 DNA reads TGTGCCAGCTCAGCCGGGACAGGCAGCTCCTACGAGCAGTACTTC. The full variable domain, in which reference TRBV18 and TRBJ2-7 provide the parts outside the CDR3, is NAGVMQNPRHLVRRRGQEARLRCSPMKGHSHVYWYRQLPEEGLKFMVYLQKENIIDESGMPKERFSAEFPKEGPSILRIQQVVRGDSAAYFCASSAGTGSSYEQYFGPGTRLTVT.

In DNA, the CDR3 is TGTGCCAGCAGTTACCCCCCCCGGGGCACTGAAGCTTTCTTT. Its protein product is CASSYPPRGTEAFF. The chain links TRBV6-6 to TRBJ1-1, with D hard to call. Germline-derived CDR1 and CDR2 are MNHNY and SVGAGI (reference sequence). This CDR3 has 14 amino acids. V lost 2 bases and J lost 4, with 11 bases in between.

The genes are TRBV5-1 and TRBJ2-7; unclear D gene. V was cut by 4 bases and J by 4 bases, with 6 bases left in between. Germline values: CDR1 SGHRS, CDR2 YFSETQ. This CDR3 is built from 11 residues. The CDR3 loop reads CASSLNYEQYF. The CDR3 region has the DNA TGCGCCAGCAGCCTAAATTACGAGCAGTACTTC.

The CDR3 here is CASSAWDIINTEAFF. In DNA form, the CDR3 reads TGCGCCAGCAGCGCCTGGGACATCATCAACACTGAAGCTTTCTTT. The chain uses TRBV5-1 and TRBJ1-1; D possibly corresponds to TRBD1 (6 bases). Trimming stripped 4 bases from V and 2 bases from J, with 15 bases between. Germline V gene sequence: CDR1 SGHRS, CDR2 YFSETQ. The CDR3 has 15 residues.

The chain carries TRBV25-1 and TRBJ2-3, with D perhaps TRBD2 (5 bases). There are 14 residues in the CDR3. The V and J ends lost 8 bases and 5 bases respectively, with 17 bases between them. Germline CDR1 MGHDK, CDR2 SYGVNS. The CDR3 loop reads CASRRGTREDTQYF. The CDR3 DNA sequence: TGTGCCAGCCGGCGAGGAACTAGAGAAGATACGCAGTATTTT.

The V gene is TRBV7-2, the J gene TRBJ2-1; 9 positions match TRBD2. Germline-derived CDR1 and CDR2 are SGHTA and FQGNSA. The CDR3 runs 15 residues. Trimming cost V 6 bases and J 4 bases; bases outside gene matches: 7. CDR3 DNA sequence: TGTGCCAGCAGACCCCGTCTAGCGGGGTACAATGAGCAGTTCTTC. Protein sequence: CASRPRLAGYNEQFF.

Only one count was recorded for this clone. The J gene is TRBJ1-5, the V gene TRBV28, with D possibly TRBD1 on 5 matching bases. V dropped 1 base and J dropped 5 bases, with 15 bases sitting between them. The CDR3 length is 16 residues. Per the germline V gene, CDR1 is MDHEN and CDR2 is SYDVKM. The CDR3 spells CASSLSRQFNYQPQHF. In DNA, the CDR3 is TGTGCCAGCAGTTTATCCCGACAGTTTAATTATCAGCCCCAGCATTTT.

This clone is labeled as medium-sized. DNA of the CDR3: TGTGCCATCAGTGAGTCGGAGGGATGGGAAAAACTGTTTTTT. This gives the protein CAISESEGWEKLFF. This chain joins TRBV10-3 and TRBJ1-4, with D uncertain. This CDR3 comprises 14 residues. Germline V gene lookup returns CDR1 ENHRY and CDR2 SYGVKD. The V end lost 0 bases, the J end lost 8 bases, and 10 bases lay between the germline ends.

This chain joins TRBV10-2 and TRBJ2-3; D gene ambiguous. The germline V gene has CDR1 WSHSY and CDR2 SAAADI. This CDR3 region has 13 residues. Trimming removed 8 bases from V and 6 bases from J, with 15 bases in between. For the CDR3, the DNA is TGCGCCAGCCGAGTACTTCCCGTGGATACGCAGTATTTT. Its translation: CASRVLPVDTQYF.

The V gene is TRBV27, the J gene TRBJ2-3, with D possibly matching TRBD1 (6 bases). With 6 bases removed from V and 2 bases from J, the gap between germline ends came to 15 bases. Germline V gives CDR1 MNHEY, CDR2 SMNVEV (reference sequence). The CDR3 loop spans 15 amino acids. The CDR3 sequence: CASRNSDRPTDTQYF. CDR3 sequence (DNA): TGTGCCAGCAGGAACTCCGACAGGCCCACAGATACGCAGTATTTT.

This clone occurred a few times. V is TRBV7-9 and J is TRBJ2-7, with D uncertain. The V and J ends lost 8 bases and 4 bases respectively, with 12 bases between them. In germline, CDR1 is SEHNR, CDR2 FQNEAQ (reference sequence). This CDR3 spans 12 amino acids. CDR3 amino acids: CASGGRSYEQYF. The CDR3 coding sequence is TGTGCCAGCGGTGGCAGGAGTTACGAGCAGTACTTC.

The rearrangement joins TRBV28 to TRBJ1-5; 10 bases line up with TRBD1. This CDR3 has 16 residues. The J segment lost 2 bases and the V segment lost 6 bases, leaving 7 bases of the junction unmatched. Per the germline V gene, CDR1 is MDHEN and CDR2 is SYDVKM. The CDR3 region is CASSTPTGGGNQPQHF. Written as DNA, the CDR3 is TGTGCCAGCAGCACCCCGACAGGGGGCGGCAATCAGCCCCAGCATTTT.

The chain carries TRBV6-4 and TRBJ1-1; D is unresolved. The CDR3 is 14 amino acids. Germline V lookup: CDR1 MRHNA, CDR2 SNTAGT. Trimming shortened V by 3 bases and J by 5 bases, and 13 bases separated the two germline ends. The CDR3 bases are TGTGCCAGCAGTGATTCAGGCCGCATGACTGAAGCTTTCTTT. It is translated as CASSDSGRMTEAFF.